This entry is about one TCR beta chain. Between the trimmed V and J ends, which lost 6 bases and 5 bases, there was a span of 7 bases. This CDR3 comprises 11 residues. The germline V gene has CDR1 SNHLY and CDR2 FYNNEI. Authors' data handling: Using reference gene primer amplification, nucleated cell counts were estimated. TCRdb keeps only in-frame clones here, not all; method: immunoSEQ multiplex PCR. V and J calls and clone size follow that table, whereas D and trimming were derived from the DNA. Among some 320,000 clones listed, roughly 88% were seen once. These data originate in a study of blood T cell repertoires in COVID-19. Across the study: Whether acute or convalescent, the COVID-19 samples came from the United States, Italy and Spain.

The chain joins TRBV2 to TRBJ2-5, with D perhaps TRBD2 (5 bases). Sequencing was carried out using peripheral blood. The TCR sequence derives from a woman aged 30 to 39 who had recovered from COVID-19. Written as DNA, the CDR3 is TGTGCCAGCAGAGAGCGGGAGACCCAGTACTTC. Protein product: CASRERETQYF.